This T cell receptor beta chain appears in the sequencing data of a study of cytomegalovirus exposure and HLA in healthy donors (dated 2017 in TCRdb). Looking at the study overall: An earlier analysis of approximately 640 of the donors reported 250 to 300 Gb of sequence data and roughly 100 million unique TCR beta sequences from 150 million to 200 million T cells. HLA typing covered class I and class II loci at four-digit resolution. High-throughput TCR immunosequencing, statistical association of individual TCRs with disease status, and machine learning were combined to predict cytomegalovirus infection status. Every repertoire in the discovery cohort had been generated on one and the same sequencing platform. In a later analysis, previously published TCR beta repertoires from 500 to 750 donors were re-analyzed and high-resolution HLA genotyping was added so that TCR occurrence patterns could be studied. An earlier analysis of several hundred of the donors applied high-throughput TCR beta sequencing to assess whether each TCR beta V gene segment acted as functional or pseudogenic. A later genetic analysis used genome-wide SNP genotypes for about three fifths of the 666 donors, treating that subset as a discovery cohort. The T cell repertoires of some 700 subjects were profiled by immunosequencing and related to cytomegalovirus serostatus. Among 300 to 500 genotyped donors of the cohort, an average of about 240,000 unique TCR beta nucleotide sequences was sequenced per donor, of which roughly 18% were non-productive. Typing coverage differed by locus: A, B, C, DRB1 and DQB1 were typed in roughly 620-630 donors, DQA1 in 522, DPA1 in 600 to 610, and DPB1 in just under 490. A few DR-DQ haplotypes were handled as single units for association and clustering because linkage in the cohort was strong. The study was designed to test whether signatures of past pathogen exposure could be identified by cataloging public T cell receptors. Donor age, sex, ethnicity and CMV serostatus were compiled together with the repertoire data. Among the roughly 400 genotyped donors, approximately 82% belonged to the genetic ancestry cluster associated with self-reported Caucasian donors. An early release that covered some 630 HLA-typed donors contained around 330 gigabases of sequencing data and 85 million to 100 million unique TCR sequences. In addition to the first cohort of 666 subjects, a separate validation cohort of approximately 130 different subjects was used. Rather than drawing on any new phenotypic data, the later analysis identified candidate immune exposures from TCR beta sequences and the way those sequences occurred across donors. General conclusions and limits of the study: In a later analysis, most CMV-associated TCR beta chains were found to appear HLA-restricted, with HLA associations seemingly driven largely by CMV exposure. The cohort was sequenced for TCR beta chains only, and without alpha or paired-chain data the features that could be detected were limited. In an earlier analysis of some 500 of the donors, most TCR beta V segments were observed in productive rearrangements about 87% or about 30% of the time, broadly matching IMGT annotations. It was suggested by the authors that the approach could potentially be generalized to other disease states and immunological phenotypes. CMV serostatus was the only immune exposure information available for the cohort. Three of the identified cytomegalovirus-associated TCR beta chains were confirmed in vitro to be specific for cytomegalovirus antigens. HLA typing was unavailable for some donors at each locus, so association tests used only the typed subset. Across donors, most TCR sequences were observed very rarely, whereas some public TCRs were present in many individuals. Cytomegalovirus status was reported to be diagnosed by the classifier with high specificity and sensitivity in both the original and validation cohorts. A later analysis reported that several top co-occurrence clusters appeared linked to parvovirus B19, influenza, CMV and Epstein-Barr virus. A total of roughly 160 TCR beta chains were listed by the study as associated with cytomegalovirus. According to a later genetic analysis, donors in an Asian-associated ancestry cluster had fewer N-insertions in productive TCRs than the approximately 700-donor mean. An association between a missense DCLRE1C variant and V-gene and J-gene trimming of TCR beta chains was found in a later genetic analysis and replicated in an independent cohort. Presence/absence analyses assumed roughly uniform sequencing depth across donors, an assumption that may not hold. Linkage disequilibrium might explain the correlated functional status among segregating V segments, but an unknown experimental factor could not be ruled out. When HLA alleles, especially DR and DQ, strongly co-occurred, TCR associations were difficult to assign to individual alleles. In a later analysis, HLA-associated TCR beta chains showed more clonal expansion and lower generation probabilities than non-associated chains that were equally common. Because counts were too low, roughly 16 rarely observed V segments, including chromosome 9 orphons, were left out of the earlier analysis of approximately 580 of the donors. A later analysis found that TCR association rates varied across HLA loci, with DRB1 alleles showing the most associated TCRs and HLA-C alleles the fewest. A later analysis associated 15,000 to 20,000 TCR beta sequences with specific HLA alleles at a false discovery rate of 0.05. A further reported finding was that TCR beta sequences accurately predicted the HLA-A and HLA-B alleles for most subjects in the first cohort. A cluster of highly shared sequence variants was judged likely to be a technical artifact of the sequencing pipeline. Because the 87-base-pair reads could not distinguish some IMGT-functional V segments, including TRBV6-2 and TRBV6-3, those segments were excluded.

As regards this clone: Its antigen remains unidentified. Per-base qualities were not stored, and no clone one base away is much larger.

The library was produced with the immunoSEQ multiplex PCR assay. For the multiplex PCR, a mixture combining 60 forward primers for TCR Vbeta segments and 13 reverse primers for TCR Jbeta segments was used. Amplification of the CDR3 region of rearranged TCR beta genes was performed with a multiplex PCR assay on genomic DNA. The amplified TCR beta libraries were sequenced on the Illumina HiSeq System as 87-base-pair reads. Concerning the study's data processing: A later analysis tallied around 87 million unique TCR beta chains across the 666 repertoires, and about 10 million of those chains were shared by two or more donors. Raw reads were error-corrected and collapsed into unique sequences with a nearest-neighbor algorithm that merged closely related sequences to remove PCR and sequencing errors. Alignment of CDR3 sequences to IMGT reference sequences was used to assign V, D and J gene segments. For a sequence to be retained, a match of at least six nucleotides was required to both a V gene segment and a J gene segment. Rearrangements were called productive when the CDR3 lacked stop codons and stayed in frame with V and J; all others were non-productive. Following IMGT convention, CDR3 was defined as the stretch from the second conserved V-encoded cysteine up to the conserved J-encoded phenylalanine. The earlier analysis of 550 to 650 of the donors excluded any sequence lacking an unambiguous match to a single V gene segment. In an earlier analysis of 587 of the donors, V segments were called functional above 56.7% productive rearrangements and were called segregating when the between-donor standard deviation exceeded 5%. A statistical classification framework was developed to diagnose cytomegalovirus status using the catalog of TCR beta chain sequences. A later analysis assigned V and J genes by comparing TCR nucleotide sequences with IMGT/GENE-DB human TR gene sequences. The TCRdist pipeline was used in a later analysis to assign CDR3 sequences and most-parsimonious VDJ recombination scenarios. In a later analysis, every TCR beta chain was defined by the combination of its CDR3 amino acid sequence and its V-gene family, and reads without a unique V-gene family were dropped. As a way to deal with suspected cross-contamination and a sequencing artifact, a later analysis dropped approximately 570 nucleotide sequences that were highly shared and had low generation probability. A later analysis calculated a clonal expansion index for each public chain from normalized within-repertoire ranks of inferred template counts. Generation probabilities in a later analysis came from a VDJ recombination model fitted to out-of-frame rearrangements, and those results were checked against IGoR. In a later analysis, TCR-TCR, TCR-HLA and TCR-CMV co-occurrence was scored with hypergeometric tests, and a repertoire-size bias correction was applied to TCR pairs. To estimate false discovery rates, a later analysis permuted the HLA or CMV assignments 20 times. In a later analysis, co-occurring TCRs were grouped with DBSCAN, and TCRdist sequence similarity was added when clustering was performed within HLA-allele-positive subsets. Repertoires with fewer than 30,000 or more than 120,000 public chains were left out of co-occurrence clustering, as were a handful of repertoires with anomalous nucleotide sharing. TCRdb obtained this table from immuneACCESS and retained in-frame rearrangements with V and J assigned. These tables miss some clones; where compared with another copy, unresolved V genes account for less than half of the shortfall, and the remainder is unexplained. Clone size and V and J calls were adopted from that table, with D and trimming inferred from the DNA. This sample is represented by 82,000 or so clones; about 9.4% of them were singletons. Of the sample, almost 25% is held by the ten largest clones.

The cysteine opens and the phenylalanine closes a CDR3 of 20 amino acids. Just CDR3 DNA is preserved here, 60 bases in frame from base 1. Trimming accounts for 3 bases at V and 3 bases at J, while the number of junction bases matched to no gene is 16. The germline V gene (reference sequence) gives CDR1 as LNHDA and CDR2 as SQIVND. The cohort was made up of about 670 healthy bone marrow donors. All cohort members were sampled while nominally healthy, although unrecorded immune exposures were likely present. The donor was CMV seropositive and was included in the group of approximately 300 seropositive cohort members. Every donor gave a peripheral blood sample, and the peripheral blood mononuclear cells from that sample were used for TCR beta sequencing. Genomic DNA extraction from the blood cell samples was performed with the Qiagen DNeasy Blood Extraction Kit.

The rearranged segments are TRBV19 and TRBJ2-2; 10 bases in the junction line up with TRBD2. Sequences were obtained from PBMCs. This receptor was taken from a man in his sixties in good health and CMV-seropositive. The CDR3 reads as follows: CASSIPTGPGSGRYTGELFF. At the DNA level, the sequence is TGTGCCAGTAGTATCCCTACAGGGCCTGGTAGCGGGAGGTACACCGGGGAGCTGTTTTTT.